This paragraph covers one T cell receptor beta chain sequence. This specimen comes from a study of blood T cell repertoires in COVID-19. Overall study context: Specimens from acute and convalescent COVID-19 originated in the United States, Italy and Spain. From T cells, B-cell-depleted T cells, or PBMCs came the material, which was cDNA or gDNA.

Germline CDR1 and CDR2: SGHNT and YENEEA. The CDR3 sequence is 17 residues long. V was trimmed by 4 bases and J by 2 bases, leaving 15 bases between them. Per the original data handling: Amplification of reference gene primers provided the estimated nucleated cell counts. Profiling relied on immunoSEQ multiplex PCR, and the TCRdb table lists in-frame clones only, not all of them. The V and J calls and the clone size are those of that table, but D and trimming were determined from the DNA. Counted here are about 62,000 clones, about 87% occurring once; the ten biggest clones make up more than 1%. J is TRBJ2-6 and V is TRBV11-3, with D possibly TRBD2 on 7 matching bases. Material: peripheral blood. This sequence was found in a man between 65 and 85 years old with acute or convalescent COVID-19. CDR3 in amino acids: CASSSGRGAPGANVLTF. The CDR3 DNA reads as TGTGCCAGCAGCTCGGGACGGGGGGCGCCTGGGGCCAACGTCCTGACTTTC. The whole variable domain, filled in from reference TRBV11-3 and TRBJ2-6, reads EAGVVQSPRYKIIEKKQPVAFWCNPISGHNTLYWYLQNLGQGPELLIRYENEEAVDDSQLPKDRFSAERLKGVDSTLKIQPAELGDSAVYLCASSSGRGAPGANVLTFGAGSRLTVL.